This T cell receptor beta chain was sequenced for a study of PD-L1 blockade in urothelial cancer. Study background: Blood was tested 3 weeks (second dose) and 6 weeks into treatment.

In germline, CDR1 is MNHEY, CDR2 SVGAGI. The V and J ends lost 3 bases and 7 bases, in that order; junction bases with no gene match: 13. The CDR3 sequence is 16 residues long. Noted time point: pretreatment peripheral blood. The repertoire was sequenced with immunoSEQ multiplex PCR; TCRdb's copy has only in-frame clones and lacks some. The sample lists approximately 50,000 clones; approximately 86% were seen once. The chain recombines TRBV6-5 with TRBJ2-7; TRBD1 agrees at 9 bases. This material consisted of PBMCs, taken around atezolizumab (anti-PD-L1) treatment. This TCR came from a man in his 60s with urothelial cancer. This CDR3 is CASSYTPGQGRREQYF. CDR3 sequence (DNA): TGTGCCAGCAGTTATACGCCGGGACAGGGTAGGAGGGAGCAGTACTTC.